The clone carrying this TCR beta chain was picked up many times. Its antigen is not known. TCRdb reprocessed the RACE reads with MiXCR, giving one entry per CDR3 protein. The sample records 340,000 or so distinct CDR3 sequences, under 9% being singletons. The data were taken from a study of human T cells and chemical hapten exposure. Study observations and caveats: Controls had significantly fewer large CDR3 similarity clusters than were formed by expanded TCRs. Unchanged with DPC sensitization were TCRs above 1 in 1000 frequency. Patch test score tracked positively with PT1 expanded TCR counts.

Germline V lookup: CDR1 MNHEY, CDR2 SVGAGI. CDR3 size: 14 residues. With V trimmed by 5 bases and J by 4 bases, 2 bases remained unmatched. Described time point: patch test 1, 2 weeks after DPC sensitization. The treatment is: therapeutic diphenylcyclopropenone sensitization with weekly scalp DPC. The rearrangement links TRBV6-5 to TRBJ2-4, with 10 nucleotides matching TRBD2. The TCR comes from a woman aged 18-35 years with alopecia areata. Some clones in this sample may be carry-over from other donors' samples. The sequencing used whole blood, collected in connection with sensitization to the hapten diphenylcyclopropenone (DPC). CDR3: CASSGLADKNIQYF. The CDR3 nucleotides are TGTGCCAGCAGTGGACTAGCGGATAAAAACATTCAGTACTTC.